Following are 2 T cell receptor beta chains from one sample sequenced in a study of blood T cells in healthy people across ages (dated by TCRdb to about 2015). Library generation was performed with 5' RACE. Instrument on record: Illumina HiSeq 2500. A second PCR of roughly 7 to 11 cycles was performed with a sample-barcoded 5' primer and a J-beta primer mix. In-frame beta chains were kept once TCRdb had trimmed the public reads at Q25 with fastp and called clones with MiXCR. Here each entry gathers all rows of one CDR3 protein and keeps the most common genes and DNA. Counted in this sample were more than 1,000,000 distinct CDR3 sequences; 20% to 25% of them appeared once. About 0.8% of the sample is taken by the ten largest. The data also belong to a second study, concerning T cells of mothers and their children.

Material for sequencing was blood. The receptors were gathered from a girl aged 2-15 years in good health.

As for this clonotype: At one of its ends the junction is not consistent with the germline gene, which may arise from a read error. This rearrangement joins TRBV7-2 to TRBJ1-2; weak D call: TRBD1 (6 bases). Germline V gene sequence: CDR1 SGHTA, CDR2 FQGNSA. This CDR3 spans 15 amino acids. CDR3 nucleotides: TGTGCCAGCAGCTTCCGGGACACGATTAACTATGACTACACCTTC. This codes for CASSFRDTINYDYTF.

V usage is TRBV29-1 and J usage is TRBJ2-5, with TRBD1 matching over 7 bases. With the DNA end fitting TRBJ2-7 better, the J assignment may be wrong. The CDR3 spans 13 residues. CDR1 is SQVTM, CDR2 ANQGSEA, per germline. CDR3 nucleotides: TGCAGCGTTGCACCGACAGGGAGCAACGAGCAGTACTTC. This translates into CSVAPTGSNEQYF.